Given below is one TCR beta chain in context. The antigen is unknown. This CDR3 spans 15 amino acids. Germline CDR1 PRHDT, CDR2 FYEKMQ (reference sequence). V was trimmed by 5 bases and J by 6 bases, leaving 20 bases between them. This entry belongs to a study of regulatory T cells in long-lasting Graves disease. Investigators prepared the TCR beta libraries by applying iRepertoire HTBI primers and Arm-PCR of CDR3 regions. TCRdb independently ran MiXCR on the multiplex PCR reads; one entry per CDR3 protein. This sample carries over 450,000 distinct CDR3 sequences, 20% to 25% of them seen once, and the ten largest clones take 7% to 9%. Study observations and caveats: Persistent disease was associated with favored TRBV28 usage and with favored use of TRBJ1-2 and TRBJ2-5. Examination was confined to peripheral blood, excluding thyroid tissue.

The time point was: persistent/refractory GD, antithyroid drugs over 5 years with positive TRAb. The authors made the TCR library using RNA they extracted from PBMCs. Sequenced material: peripheral blood mononuclear cells (PBMCs), taken when the disease was refractory, from a patient treated with antithyroid drugs. This sequence originates from a female donor with Graves disease. The chain recombines TRBV13 with TRBJ2-7, with D perhaps matching TRBD1 or TRBD2 (5 bases each). DNA for the CDR3: TGTGCCAGCAGCCCCAGGGAGAACGGGCTAAGCGAGCAGTACTTC. Translation gives CASSPRENGLSEQYF.